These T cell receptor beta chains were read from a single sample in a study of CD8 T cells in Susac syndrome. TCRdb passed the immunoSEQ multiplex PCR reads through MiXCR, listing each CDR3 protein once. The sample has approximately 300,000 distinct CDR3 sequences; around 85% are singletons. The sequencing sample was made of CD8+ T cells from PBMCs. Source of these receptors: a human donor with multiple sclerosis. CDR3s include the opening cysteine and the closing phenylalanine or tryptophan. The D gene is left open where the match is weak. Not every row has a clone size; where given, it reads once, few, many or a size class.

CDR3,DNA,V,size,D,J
CASSQTSGGLYEQYF,TGTGCCAGCAGTCAGACTAGCGGAGGCCTCTACGAGCAGTACTTC,TRBV11-3,.,TRBD2,TRBJ2-7
CASSQGAGAYEQFF,TGCGCCAGCAGCCAAGGTGCGGGAGCGTATGAGCAGTTCTTC,TRBV4-1,.,TRBD2,TRBJ2-1
CASSRIRQGLSNEKLFF,TGTGCCAGCAGCCGAATTCGACAGGGACTCTCTAATGAAAAACTGTTTTTT,TRBV28,.,TRBD1,TRBJ1-4
CAWAGGPWDPRGSFF,TGTGCCTGGGCTGGGGGCCCTTGGGACCCCCGGGGGAGTTTCTTC,TRBV30,few,.,TRBJ2-1
CSCGSGDYNEQFF,TGCAGCTGTGGGAGCGGAGACTACAATGAGCAGTTCTTC,TRBV29-1,.,.,TRBJ2-1
CASSQDLGPYQPQHF,TGCGCCAGCAGCCAAGATCTGGGACCATATCAGCCCCAGCATTTT,TRBV4-3,.,.,TRBJ1-5
CASSSDSILPSGYTF,TGTGCCAGCAGCTCGGACAGCATTCTCCCCAGTGGCTACACCTTC,TRBV9,once,.,TRBJ1-2
CSAGDSGRALLNEQFF,TGCAGTGCTGGAGATAGCGGGAGGGCCCTCTTGAATGAGCAGTTCTTC,TRBV20-1,.,TRBD2,TRBJ2-1
CASTSDPNTEAFF,TGTGCCAGTACCAGTGACCCGAACACTGAAGCTTTCTTT,TRBV19,.,.,TRBJ1-1
CASSLGYNSNTEAFF,TGTGCCAGCAGCTTGGGGTACAATTCGAACACTGAAGCTTTCTTT,TRBV5-6,.,.,TRBJ1-1
CASSFGLAEPETQYF,TGTGCCAGCAGTTTTGGACTAGCGGAGCCGGAGACCCAGTACTTC,TRBV6-2/TRBV6-3,.,TRBD2,TRBJ2-5
CASSRVEYYGYTF,TGTGCCAGCAGCCGCGTGGAGTACTATGGCTACACCTTC,TRBV7-2,.,.,TRBJ1-2
CASSLGRGVTEAFF,TGTGCCAGCAGTCTTGGGCGGGGGGTCACTGAAGCTTTCTTT,TRBV27,.,.,TRBJ1-1
CASRRGSSVSGANVLTF,TGCGCCAGCAGGCGAGGATCTTCTGTCTCTGGGGCCAACGTCCTGACTTTC,TRBV5-1,.,.,TRBJ2-6
CASSQAGGLNQPQHF,TGTGCCAGCAGCCAAGCAGGGGGCCTTAATCAGCCCCAGCATTTT,TRBV3-1,.,TRBD1,TRBJ1-5
CAWSASGAFNQPQHF,TGTGCCTGGAGTGCCTCCGGGGCTTTCAATCAGCCCCAGCATTTT,TRBV30,.,.,TRBJ1-5
CSARLWGEATDTQYF,TGCAGTGCTCGCCTTTGGGGGGAAGCCACAGATACGCAGTATTTT,TRBV20-1,.,.,TRBJ2-3
CASRGTGKETQYF,TGTGCCAGCAGGGGGACAGGTAAAGAGACCCAGTACTTC,TRBV12-3/TRBV12-4,.,TRBD1,TRBJ2-5
CASSLQGYTDTQYF,TGTGCCAGCAGCTTACAGGGTTACACAGATACGCAGTATTTT,TRBV11-3,.,.,TRBJ2-3
CASSQDVAAINEKLFF,TGCGCCAGCAGCCAAGATGTCGCAGCGATAAATGAAAAACTGTTTTTT,TRBV4-3,.,.,TRBJ1-4
CASSLISGQLYEQYF,TGCGCCAGCAGCTTGATTTCGGGACAGCTCTACGAGCAGTACTTC,TRBV5-1,.,TRBD1,TRBJ2-7
CASSRLATNEKLFF,TGTGCCAGCAGCCGGCTTGCAACTAATGAAAAACTGTTTTTT,TRBV16,.,.,TRBJ1-4
CASSFQTGSNYEQYF,TGTGCCAGCAGTTTTCAGACAGGGAGTAACTACGAGCAGTACTTC,TRBV27,once,TRBD1,TRBJ2-7
CASKSVPSATYEQYF,TGTGCCAGCAAAAGCGTCCCTTCGGCGACCTACGAGCAGTACTTC,TRBV6-1,.,.,TRBJ2-7
CASSFPRGLAGEETQYF,TGTGCCAGCAGCTTTCCCCGGGGACTAGCGGGAGAGGAGACCCAGTACTTC,TRBV7-9,.,TRBD2,TRBJ2-5
CSVVSSEDYEQYF,TGCAGCGTTGTTTCTAGCGAGGATTACGAGCAGTACTTC,TRBV29-1,few,.,TRBJ2-7
CASSEGAGGHEQYF,TGTGCCAGCAGTGAGGGGGCAGGGGGACACGAGCAGTACTTC,TRBV25-1,.,TRBD1,TRBJ2-7
CASSYEGVLDEQFF,TGTGCCAGCAGTTATGAGGGGGTTTTGGATGAGCAGTTCTTC,TRBV6-6,.,.,TRBJ2-1
CASSEWDSGNTIYF,TGTGCCAGCAGTGAATGGGACTCTGGAAACACCATATATTTT,TRBV2,.,.,TRBJ1-3
CSVEPSWTSATDTQYF,TGCAGCGTTGAACCGTCTTGGACTAGCGCCACAGATACGCAGTATTTT,TRBV29-1,.,TRBD2,TRBJ2-3
CASSYTGGTGDNEQFF,TGTGCCAGCAGTTACACAGGGGGCACGGGGGACAATGAGCAGTTCTTC,TRBV6-2/TRBV6-3,.,TRBD1,TRBJ2-1
CSGEGLGGSSNQPQHF,TGCAGCGGAGAGGGGTTGGGAGGGTCCAGCAATCAGCCCCAGCATTTT,TRBV29-1,.,.,TRBJ1-5
CASSRRAGGETQYF,TGTGCCAGCAGCCGAAGAGCGGGAGGGGAGACCCAGTACTTC,TRBV3-1,.,TRBD2,TRBJ2-5
CASSPPGAGGQETQYF,TGTGCCAGCAGCCCGCCTGGGGCAGGTGGGCAAGAGACCCAGTACTTC,TRBV5-5,.,.,TRBJ2-5
CASSPLPGLAANEQFF,TGTGCCAGCAGCCCTTTACCGGGACTAGCGGCCAATGAGCAGTTCTTC,TRBV6-2/TRBV6-3,.,TRBD2,TRBJ2-1
CASSFGPRGPAYGYTF,TGCGCCAGCAGCTTCGGACCCAGGGGGCCGGCCTATGGCTACACCTTC,TRBV5-1,.,TRBD1,TRBJ1-2
CASRRYFKRGEETQYF,TGTGCCAGCAGGCGTTATTTTAAGCGGGGTGAAGAGACCCAGTACTTC,TRBV7-8,once,TRBD2,TRBJ2-5
CASRRGALQETQYF,TGTGCCAGCAGGAGGGGAGCACTCCAAGAGACCCAGTACTTC,TRBV6-1,.,.,TRBJ2-5
CASSTTKGQASSYEQYF,TGTGCCAGCAGCACTACAAAGGGACAGGCGAGCTCCTACGAGCAGTACTTC,TRBV21-1,.,.,TRBJ2-7
CASSLGGEDEQYF,TGTGCCAGCAGCTTAGGGGGAGAGGACGAGCAGTACTTC,TRBV7-6,.,.,TRBJ2-7
CASSLAGSYGYTF,TGTGCCAGCAGCTTAGCCGGGTCCTATGGCTACACCTTC,TRBV7-2,few,.,TRBJ1-2
CASSGGSNYNEQFF,TGTGCCAGCAGCGGCGGGAGCAACTACAATGAGCAGTTCTTC,TRBV4-2,.,TRBD2,TRBJ2-1